The 22 T cell receptor beta chains below come from one sample, sequenced in a study of early T cells in non-severe SARS-CoV-2 infection. TCRdb independently ran MiXCR on the 5' RACE reads; one entry per CDR3 protein. The sample has more than 85,000 distinct CDR3 sequences, around an eighth seen once; the top ten hold approximately 4%. This material consisted of whole blood, taken at baseline. Receptors originate from an adult who was a healthcare worker with PCR-confirmed SARS-CoV-2 infection or an uninfected control (not recorded which).

This clonotype was recorded at least ten times. The chain is built from TRBV2 and TRBJ2-1; D may be TRBD2 (6 bases). The ends were cut back, 5 bases at V and 10 bases at J, with 15 bases in the middle. This CDR3 comprises 13 residues. The germline V gene encodes CDR1 SNHLY and CDR2 FYNNEI. Written as DNA, the CDR3 is TGTGCCAGCAGTCAATCTAGCGAGGGGGAGCAGTTCTTC. Amino acid sequence: CASSQSSEGEQFF.

CDR3 nucleotide sequence: TGCGCCAGCAGTCAATCTCACGACGGAGCCTACGAGCAGTACTTC. Translating gives CASSQSHDGAYEQYF. V usage is TRBV23-1 and J usage is TRBJ2-7, with D unclear. TRBV23-1 is labeled an ORF, and its function is uncertain. Deletions cut 0 bases from V and 2 bases from J, with 11 bases between. The CDR3 length is 15 residues.

The chain combines TRBV3-1 with TRBJ2-2, with D hard to call. The CDR3 has 14 residues. Per the germline V gene, CDR1 is LGHDT and CDR2 is YNNKEL (reference sequence). Trimming pared 4 bases from V and 4 bases from J, leaving 10 bases between. Here the CDR3 DNA reads TGTGCCAGCAGCCCCCGATTACGCACCGGGGAGCTGTTTTTT. Its translation is CASSPRLRTGELFF.

This clonotype was observed a handful of times. The junction does not match germline at one end; this may be a read error. V usage is TRBV29-1 and J usage is TRBJ1-2, with D hard to call. This CDR3 spans 13 amino acids. From germline, CDR1 is SQVTM and CDR2 ANQGSEA. As DNA, the CDR3 is TGCAGCGTTGGCCGGGAGGCTTACTATGGCTGCACCTTC. Translation: CSVGREAYYGCTF.

This clonotype showed up just a few times. This rearrangement joins TRBV7-3 to TRBJ1-6, with 7 bases identical to TRBD1. The trim removed 4 bases at V and 5 bases at J, leaving 8 bases unmatched. Germline CDR1 SGHTA, CDR2 FQGTGA. The CDR3 sequence is 16 residues long. DNA of the CDR3: TGTGCCAGCAGCTCGCGACAGGGAGGGAATAATTCACCCCTCCACTTT. Its translation: CASSSRQGGNNSPLHF.

The chain employs TRBV3-1 and TRBJ2-1; tentatively, D is TRBD1 (6 bases). Per germline, CDR1 LGHDT and CDR2 YNNKEL (reference sequence). The CDR3 spans 16 residues. V lost 1 base, J lost 9 bases, and 19 bases lay in between. CDR3 sequence: CASSQGTASIWVEQFF. Written as DNA, the CDR3 is TGTGCCAGCAGCCAAGGGACAGCATCAATCTGGGTTGAGCAGTTCTTC.

The V call is TRBV20-1, the J call TRBJ2-3; 8 positions agree with TRBD1. Germline V lookup: CDR1 DFQATT, CDR2 SNEGSKA (reference sequence). The CDR3 extends over 14 amino acids. The V segment lost 6 bases and the J segment 4 bases; nucleotides outside the gene matches: 9. In nucleotides, the CDR3 is TGCAGTGCCCGCAGGGGGCGGTTACCAGATACGCAGTATTTT. It codes for CSARRGRLPDTQYF.

This chain connects TRBV6-5 to TRBJ1-1; a possible D gene is TRBD1 (6 bases). CDR1 and CDR2 (germline): MNHEY, SVGAGI. There are 13 residues in the CDR3. V was pared by 6 bases and J by 4 bases, with 12 bases between. The CDR3 is CASSLQGITEAFF. In nucleotides, the CDR3 is TGTGCCAGCAGCCTACAGGGAATCACTGAAGCTTTCTTT.

This clonotype was detected many times. The chain joins TRBV24-1 to TRBJ1-5, with D tentatively TRBD1 (5 bases). This CDR3 has 13 residues. The germline V gene encodes CDR1 KGHDR and CDR2 SFDVKD. The germline V and J ends were trimmed by 3 bases and 6 bases, with 8 bases remaining between them. The CDR3 is CATSDGAGQPQHF. CDR3 coding DNA: TGTGCCACCAGTGATGGGGCCGGTCAGCCCCAGCATTTT.

This clonotype was observed a handful of times. The CDR3 reads CASTQGTEPYEQYF. The CDR3 DNA reads as TGTGCCAGCACCCAGGGGACAGAGCCTTACGAGCAGTACTTC. The chain carries TRBV9 and TRBJ2-7; TRBD1 matches at 7 bases. Germline V gives CDR1 SGDLS, CDR2 YYNGEE. The CDR3 spans 14 residues. V lost 6 bases, J lost 4 bases, and 10 bases stayed unmatched.

This clonotype was counted at least ten times. This chain joins TRBV29-1 and TRBJ2-5; D not certain. Germline CDR1 reads SQVTM; CDR2 reads ANQGSEA. V was pared by 4 bases and J by 2 bases, with 5 bases between. The length of the CDR3 is 11 residues. CDR3 coding DNA: TGCAGCGTTGGGCCTCAAGAGACCCAGTACTTC. This codes for CSVGPQETQYF.

The chain couples TRBV29-1 to TRBJ1-1, with TRBD1 matching over 7 bases. Germline CDR1 and CDR2: SQVTM and ANQGSEA. The junction had 4 bases not matched to a gene; V was cut back by 7 bases and J by 8 bases. This CDR3 contains 10 residues. CDR3 sequence reads: CSARRGEAFF. In DNA form, the CDR3 reads TGCAGCGCCCGCAGGGGGGAAGCTTTCTTT.

In this sample, this clonotype turned up a few times. The chain has TRBV6-6 and TRBJ2-7; D is perhaps TRBD2 (5 bases). V dropped 6 bases and J dropped 2 bases, with 20 bases sitting between them. Germline lookup yields CDR1 MNHNY and CDR2 SVGAGI (reference sequence). There are 16 residues in the CDR3. CDR3 sequence reads: CASSPRGSTTPYEQYF. CDR3 DNA sequence: TGTGCCAGCAGCCCCCGGGGTAGCACTACTCCCTACGAGCAGTACTTC.

The CDR3 sequence: CSAMSTSGAQETQYF. CDR3 in DNA: TGCAGTGCTATGTCGACTAGCGGGGCACAAGAGACCCAGTACTTC. The chain combines TRBV20-1 with TRBJ2-5, with 11 bases lining up with TRBD2. CDR3 length: 15 amino acids. The junction had 6 bases not matched to a gene; V was cut back by 4 bases and J by 2 bases. Germline CDR1 reads DFQATT; CDR2 reads SNEGSKA (reference sequence).

The chain is built from TRBV5-1 and TRBJ2-2; unclear D gene. This CDR3 is built from 16 residues. V gave up 1 base and J gave up 1 base, with 11 bases separating them. Germline V gene sequence: CDR1 SGHRS, CDR2 YFSETQ. Here the CDR3 DNA reads TGCGCCAGCAGCTTGCTCCAGCGAATGAACACCGGGGAGCTGTTTTTT. It is translated as CASSLLQRMNTGELFF.

The sample holds many counts of this clonotype. The chain couples TRBV29-1 to TRBJ1-1, with 9 positions matching TRBD1. The CDR3 loop spans 15 amino acids. The V gene's germline CDR1 is SQVTM and CDR2 ANQGSEA. Germline trimming cut 7 bases from V and 0 bases from J; bases unmatched to any gene: 9. In DNA form, the CDR3 reads TGCAGCGCCGCAGCCGGACAGGGGATGAACACTGAAGCTTTCTTT. Protein: CSAAAGQGMNTEAFF.

This clonotype was counted ten times or more. V gene TRBV10-2 combines with J gene TRBJ2-3; 7 bases are shared with TRBD1. The CDR3 length is 13 residues. Germline CDR1 reads WSHSY; CDR2 reads SAAADI. With 8 bases clipped from V and 3 bases from J, the junction kept 5 bases outside the gene matches. This chain's CDR3 is CASGRQGTDTQYF. For the CDR3, the DNA is TGCGCCAGCGGAAGACAGGGAACAGATACGCAGTATTTT.

V and J are TRBV11-2 and TRBJ1-4; D remains unclear. Germline-derived CDR1 and CDR2 are SGHAT and FQNNGV. The CDR3 is 12 amino acids. Deletions cut 6 bases from V and 6 bases from J, with 8 bases between. CDR3 bases: TGTGCCAGCAGGTTAAGGGATGAAAAACTGTTTTTT. The encoded protein is CASRLRDEKLFF.

This clonotype was detected only a few times. V usage is TRBV6-5 and J usage is TRBJ2-3; 11 nucleotides match TRBD2. Germline assignment: CDR1 MNHEY and CDR2 SVGAGI. The trim removed 9 bases at V and 1 base at J, leaving 3 bases unmatched. The CDR3 length is 14 residues. CDR3 sequence (DNA): TGTGCCAGTAGCGGGAGGGGGGGCACAGATACGCAGTATTTT. This encodes CASSGRGGTDTQYF.

The CDR3 DNA is TGTGCCAGCAGTTTCGGGGGGATTCAGCCCCAGCATTTT. It encodes CASSFGGIQPQHF. The chain is built from TRBV12-3 or TRBV12-4 and TRBJ1-5; possibly TRBD1 for D (5 bases). The CDR3 has 13 amino acids. V lost 3 bases and J 6 bases, leaving 9 bases between the germline ends.

V is TRBV7-3 and J is TRBJ2-1; 9 bases line up with TRBD1. The V segment lost 5 bases and the J segment 7 bases; nucleotides outside the gene matches: 9. The CDR3 runs 15 residues. Germline assignment: CDR1 SGHTA and CDR2 FQGTGA. CDR3 bases: TGTGCCAGCAGCCCAAAAGGGACAGGGCCAAATGAGCAGTTCTTC. Protein: CASSPKGTGPNEQFF.

This clonotype was seen a few times. The chain has TRBV4-2 and TRBJ1-5; D ambiguous. The CDR3 extends over 15 amino acids. Trimming cost V 0 bases and J 4 bases, with 10 bases left between them. Germline V gene sequence: CDR1 LGHNA, CDR2 YNFKEQ. CDR3 protein: CASSQDRTGNQPQHF. The CDR3 bases are TGTGCCAGCAGCCAAGATCGGACGGGAAATCAGCCCCAGCATTTT.